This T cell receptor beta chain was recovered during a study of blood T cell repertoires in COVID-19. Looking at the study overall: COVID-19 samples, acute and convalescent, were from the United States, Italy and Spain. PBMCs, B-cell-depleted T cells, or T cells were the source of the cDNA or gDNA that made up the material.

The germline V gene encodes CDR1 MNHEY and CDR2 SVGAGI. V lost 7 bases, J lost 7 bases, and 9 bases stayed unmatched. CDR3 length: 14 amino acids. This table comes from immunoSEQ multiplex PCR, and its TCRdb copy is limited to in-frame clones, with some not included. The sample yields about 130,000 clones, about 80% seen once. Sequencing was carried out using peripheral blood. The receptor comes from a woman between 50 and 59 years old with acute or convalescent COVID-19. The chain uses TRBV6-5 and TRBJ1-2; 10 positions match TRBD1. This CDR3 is CASNRDRGGGGYTF. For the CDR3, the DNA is TGTGCCAGCAATCGGGACAGGGGTGGAGGTGGCTACACCTTC.